The table lists the clone carrying this T cell receptor (beta chain) with many counts. The sample comes from a study of T-cell reconstitution after alpha-beta-depleted transplantation in children. The V gene lost 5 bases and the J gene lost 0 bases, with 14 bases spanning the gap. This CDR3 is 16 amino acids long. Unique molecular identifiers were built into the TCRbeta library. TCRdb processed the PCR reads anew with MiXCR; each CDR3 protein has one entry. The table shows under 140,000 distinct CDR3 sequences, with about 9.4% occurring only once. The sequencing here drew on PBMCs from the stem cell graft donor, taken from the stem cell graft. This sequence originates from a human donor who donated a stem cell graft to a child with acute lymphoblastic leukemia. The rearrangement links TRBV12-3 or TRBV12-4 to TRBJ2-1; maybe TRBD1 (5 bases). CDR3 in DNA: TGTGCCAGCAGTCGACAGCTTAGCAGCTCCTACAATGAGCAGTTCTTC. Translating gives CASSRQLSSSYNEQFF.